A single sample is the source of the 23 T cell receptor beta chains below, sequenced in a study of spatial heterogeneity in lung cancer. MiXCR, run by TCRdb on the 5' RACE reads, gives a single entry per CDR3 protein. The sample has roughly 48,000 distinct CDR3 sequences, about 5.8% seen once; the top ten hold 11%. Described time point: sample taken at primary tumor resection. Frozen PBMC, nontumor lung or tumor provided whole RNA, which was sequenced unsorted. The sample was PBMCs, taken at surgery. These receptors all stem from a male donor with early-stage non-small cell lung cancer.

At least ten counts were recorded for this clonotype. This rearrangement joins TRBV20-1 to TRBJ1-5, with a weak D call TRBD1 (5 bases). Germline values: CDR1 DFQATT, CDR2 SNEGSKA (reference sequence). V was pared by 5 bases and J by 0 bases, with 11 bases between. This CDR3 spans 14 amino acids. CDR3 loop: CSARLRGSNQPQHF. The DNA for the CDR3 is TGCAGTGCTCGCCTAAGGGGTAGCAATCAGCCCCAGCATTTT.

Ten or more counts support this clonotype. The chain's CDR3 is CASRTSGSLTYNEQFF. Here the CDR3 DNA reads TGTGCCAGCAGGACTAGCGGGTCCCTTACCTACAATGAGCAGTTCTTC. The rearrangement uses TRBV6-1 and TRBJ2-1; TRBD2 aligns across 10 bases. The CDR3 contains 16 residues. Germline values: CDR1 MNHNS, CDR2 SASEGT. V was pared by 6 bases and J by 2 bases, with 7 bases of the junction left unmatched.

There are many counts of this clonotype. The chain has TRBV7-9 and TRBJ1-1; TRBD1 matches at 8 bases. The germline gives CDR1 SEHNR, CDR2 FQNEAQ (reference sequence). The CDR3 runs to 12 residues. Trimming took 5 bases from V and 8 from J; bases not matched to a gene: 4. CDR3 amino acids: CASSIWTGEAFF. As DNA, the CDR3 is TGTGCCAGCAGCATCTGGACAGGGGAAGCTTTCTTT.

The DNA of the CDR3 is TGCGCCAGCAGCCAAGCGATGACTAGCGGGATAGTCTATGAGCAGTTCTTC. Its translation is CASSQAMTSGIVYEQFF. The genes are TRBV4-1 and TRBJ2-1, with 11 bases matching TRBD2. This CDR3 region has 17 residues. Germline-derived CDR1 and CDR2 are MGHRA and YSYEKL. Trimming cost V 1 base and J 8 bases; bases outside gene matches: 10.

This clonotype was seen many times. The chain joins TRBV29-1 to TRBJ2-7, with 7 bases fitting TRBD1. Germline-derived CDR1 and CDR2 are SQVTM and ANQGSEA. The CDR3 contains 15 residues. The junction had 17 bases not matched to a gene; V was cut back by 6 bases and J by 6 bases. The CDR3 region is CSVSSLTGIGREQYF. CDR3 DNA sequence: TGCAGCGTCTCATCCTTGACAGGGATAGGGCGCGAGCAGTACTTC.

Concerning this clonotype: Compared with germline, one end of the junction differs, possibly owing to a read error. The chain carries TRBV19 and TRBJ2-2, with D maybe TRBD2 (5 bases). CDR3 size: 13 residues. CDR1 and CDR2 from the germline V gene are LNHDA and SQIVND (reference sequence). In nucleotides, the CDR3 is TGTGCCAGTAGTATAAAATACACCGGGGAGCCGTTTTTT. It codes for CASSIKYTGEPFF.

This clonotype came up many times. This chain joins TRBV4-3 and TRBJ1-2; D gene uncertain. The CDR3 runs to 15 residues. V was trimmed by 0 bases and J by 0 bases, leaving 8 bases between them. Germline CDR1 is LGHNA and CDR2 is YSLEER. Here the CDR3 reads CASSQDRTPNYGYTF. DNA of the CDR3: TGCGCCAGCAGCCAAGATCGTACACCTAACTATGGCTACACCTTC.

This clonotype occurred many times. The chain has TRBV4-3 and TRBJ2-3, with D unclear. The germline V gene has CDR1 LGHNA and CDR2 YSLEER. V lost 4 bases, J lost 2 bases, and 10 bases lay in between. The CDR3 totals 14 residues. The CDR3 bases are TGCGCCAGCAGCCTCACCAGGCTCACAGATACGCAGTATTTT. Its translation is CASSLTRLTDTQYF.

This clonotype showed up many times. The chain recombines TRBV4-1 with TRBJ1-1, with D hard to call. The CDR3 is 13 amino acids. CDR1 MGHRA and CDR2 YSYEKL come from the germline V gene. V lost 4 bases, J lost 6 bases, and 12 bases lay in between. The CDR3 region is CASSPGHNAEAFF. CDR3 nucleotides: TGCGCCAGCAGCCCTGGGCACAACGCTGAAGCTTTCTTT.

There are many counts of this clonotype. DNA for the CDR3: TGCAGCGCGGGACAGAACTACGAGCAGTACTTC. Its protein is CSAGQNYEQYF. The chain links TRBV29-1 to TRBJ2-7, with 7 bases fitting TRBD1. CDR1 is SQVTM, CDR2 ANQGSEA, per germline. V shed 7 bases, J shed 3 bases, and the junction held 3 bases outside the gene matches. This CDR3 contains 11 residues.

This clonotype has ten or more counts. This sequence joins TRBV3-1 and TRBJ1-1, with D possibly TRBD1 on 5 matching bases. Trimming pared 4 bases from V and 1 base from J, leaving 7 bases between. The CDR3 spans 13 residues. CDR1 and CDR2 from the germline V gene are LGHDT and YNNKEL (reference sequence). The CDR3 sequence: CASSRGGNTEAFF. CDR3 nucleotide sequence: TGTGCCAGCAGCCGCGGGGGGAACACTGAAGCTTTCTTT.

The chain recombines TRBV12-3 or TRBV12-4 with TRBJ1-3; no clear D gene. This CDR3 comprises 13 residues. V dropped 6 bases and J dropped 4 bases, with 10 bases sitting between them. CDR3 protein: CASRTSGGNTIYF. CDR3 bases: TGTGCCAGCAGGACAAGCGGCGGAAACACCATATATTTT.

The sample holds many counts of this clonotype. The chain has TRBV12-3 or TRBV12-4 and TRBJ2-7, with D maybe TRBD1 (6 bases). The CDR3 is made up of 14 amino acids. Trimming removed 5 bases from V and 2 bases from J, with 13 bases in between. In DNA form, the CDR3 reads TGTGCCAGCAGTCCGGAACAGGGACCCTACGAGCAGTACTTC. Translated, it gives CASSPEQGPYEQYF.

Many counts were recorded for this clonotype. The rearrangement uses TRBV27 and TRBJ2-7, with TRBD2 matching 8 bases. The CDR3 runs 16 residues. Trimming cost V 3 bases and J 1 base; bases outside gene matches: 8. The germline V gene encodes CDR1 MNHEY and CDR2 SMNVEV (reference sequence). CDR3 coding DNA: TGTGCCAGCAGTTTCCTTAGGGGCGGGAGGTCCTACGAGCAGTACTTC. Protein sequence: CASSFLRGGRSYEQYF.

This clonotype has at least ten counts. V is TRBV20-1 and J is TRBJ2-7; possible D gene TRBD1, 6 bases. The CDR3 is 15 amino acids. Looked up from germline, CDR1 is DFQATT and CDR2 is SNEGSKA (reference sequence). V lost 0 bases, J lost 5 bases, and 17 bases lay in between. The CDR3 region is CSAREPGEPADEQYF. The CDR3 DNA is TGCAGTGCTAGAGAACCAGGGGAGCCGGCCGACGAGCAGTACTTC.

This clonotype was detected ten times or more. The rearrangement uses TRBV5-1 and TRBJ1-5, with no clear D. Germline V CDR1 and CDR2: SGHRS, YFSETQ. Trimming took off 5 bases at V and 2 bases at J, with 14 bases between the two ends. The CDR3 sequence is 15 residues long. The CDR3 spells CASRPGIMGNQPQHF. Written as DNA, the CDR3 is TGCGCCAGCAGACCAGGAATCATGGGCAATCAGCCCCAGCATTTT. The full variable domain, rest sourced from reference TRBV5-1 and TRBJ1-5, is KAGVTQTPRYLIKTRGQQVTLSCSPISGHRSVSWYQQTPGQGLQFLFEYFSETQRNKGNFPGRFSGRQFSNSRSEMNVSTLELGDSALYLCASRPGIMGNQPQHFGDGTRLSIL.

This clonotype turned up a few times. CDR3 sequence: CASSIRANEQFF. The CDR3 coding sequence is TGTGCCAGTAGTATTCGGGCCAATGAGCAGTTCTTC. This chain links TRBV19 with TRBJ2-1; D ambiguous. The CDR3 covers 12 residues. V was pared by 3 bases and J by 6 bases, with 6 bases between. Germline lookup yields CDR1 LNHDA and CDR2 SQIVND (reference sequence). The whole variable domain, filled in from reference TRBV19 and TRBJ2-1, reads DGGITQSPKYLFRKEGQNVTLSCEQNLNHDAMYWYRQDPGQGLRLIYYSQIVNDFQKGDIAEGYSVSREKKESFPLTVTSAQKNPTAFYLCASSIRANEQFFGPGTRLTVL.

The chain carries TRBV20-1 and TRBJ2-2; 8 bases line up with TRBD2. The J segment lost 5 bases and the V segment lost 4 bases, leaving 12 bases of the junction unmatched. This CDR3 contains 16 residues. The germline gives CDR1 DFQATT, CDR2 SNEGSKA (reference sequence). Written as DNA, the CDR3 is TGCAGTGCTAACATTTATACTAGCGGACGGACCGGGGAGCTGTTTTTT. Residues: CSANIYTSGRTGELFF.

This clonotype was detected many times. The chain recombines TRBV6-1 with TRBJ2-3; D is undetermined. The CDR3 has 13 residues. Germline values: CDR1 MNHNS, CDR2 SASEGT. Trimming stripped 7 bases from V and 2 bases from J, with 10 bases between. The CDR3 region has the DNA TGTGCCAGCAAACCCTCCCCCACAGATACGCAGTATTTT. This translates into CASKPSPTDTQYF.

In this sample, this clonotype turned up many times. The CDR3 spells CASSLTGVNTEAFF. Written as DNA, the CDR3 is TGTGCCAGCAGTCTAACAGGGGTGAACACTGAAGCTTTCTTT. The chain carries TRBV11-2 and TRBJ1-1, with 7 bases aligning to TRBD1. With V trimmed by 6 bases and J by 0 bases, 4 bases remained unmatched. The CDR3 extends over 14 amino acids. Germline assignment: CDR1 SGHAT and CDR2 FQNNGV. Filled out from reference TRBV11-2 and TRBJ1-1, the complete variable domain reads EAGVAQSPRYKIIEKRQSVAFWCNPISGHATLYWYQQILGQGPKLLIQFQNNGVVDDSQLPKDRFSAERLKGVDSTLKIQPAKLEDSAVYLCASSLTGVNTEAFFGQGTRLTVV.

This clonotype rates as medium-sized. The V call is TRBV24-1, the J call TRBJ2-1, with 9 nucleotides matching TRBD1. In germline, CDR1 is KGHDR, CDR2 SFDVKD. The CDR3 is made up of 10 amino acids. The trim removed 10 bases at V and 9 bases at J, leaving 0 bases unmatched. As DNA, the CDR3 is TGTGCCACACAGGGGGCTGAGCAGTTCTTC. This sequence encodes CATQGAEQFF.

This clonotype was seen repeatedly, ten times or more. V usage is TRBV29-1 and J usage is TRBJ2-2; maybe TRBD2 (6 bases). Germline CDR1 is SQVTM and CDR2 is ANQGSEA. The CDR3 spans 14 residues. The V end lost 3 bases, the J end lost 5 bases, and 13 bases lay between the germline ends. CDR3 amino acids: CSVDGPGVTGELFF. The CDR3 bases are TGCAGCGTTGACGGTCCGGGGGTTACCGGGGAGCTGTTTTTT.

The chain is built from TRBV10-2 and TRBJ2-1; TRBD2 aligns across 7 bases. The CDR3 contains 16 residues. With 5 bases clipped from V and 3 bases from J, the junction kept 10 bases outside the gene matches. Germline loops: CDR1 WSHSY, CDR2 SAAADI. For the CDR3, the DNA is TGCGCCAGCAGTTCCTTGGGGGGAGGGGTCTACAATGAGCAGTTCTTC. Protein: CASSSLGGGVYNEQFF.